The 27 T cell receptor beta chains below were found in one sample sequenced in a study of T cell repertoires in cytomegalovirus infection. TCRdb independently ran MiXCR on the reads; one entry per CDR3 protein. The repertoire holds a few hundred thousand distinct CDR3 sequences, approximately 40% seen once, with about 46% in the top ten. The antigens for these receptors are not known. The sequences come from cultured PBMCs, collected from culture after CMV antigen stimulation. The receptors were gathered from a human donor in good health (CMV status not recorded). Some clones in this sample may be carry-over from other donors' samples.

This clonotype has a handful of counts. The genes are TRBV7-2 and TRBJ2-7; D gene ambiguous. Trimming shortened V by 0 bases and J by 3 bases, and 9 bases separated the two germline ends. This CDR3 comprises 14 residues. Germline-derived CDR1 and CDR2 are SGHTA and FQGNSA. Here the CDR3 reads CASSLAMGSYEQYF. CDR3 bases: TGTGCCAGCAGCTTAGCGATGGGCAGCTACGAGCAGTACTTC. The full variable domain, rest sourced from reference TRBV7-2 and TRBJ2-7, is GAGVSQSPSNKVTEKGKDVELRCDPISGHTALYWYRQSLGQGLEFLIYFQGNSAPDKSGLPSDRFSAERTGGSVSTLTIQRTQQEDSAVYLCASSLAMGSYEQYFGPGTRLTVT.

This clonotype was observed many times. This chain connects TRBV12-3 or TRBV12-4 to TRBJ2-5; perhaps D is TRBD1 or TRBD2 (5 bases each). Deletions cut 1 base from V and 4 bases from J, with 10 bases between. The CDR3 has 14 amino acids. CDR3 bases: TGTGCCAGCAGTTTAGGGGGCCGGGGAGAGACCCAGTACTTC. Translated, it gives CASSLGGRGETQYF.

In this sample, this clonotype turned up a few times. The genes are TRBV29-1 and TRBJ2-3, with D maybe TRBD1 (6 bases). Germline V gene data show CDR1 as SQVTM and CDR2 as ANQGSEA. V was cut by 3 bases and J by 0 bases, with 7 bases left in between. CDR3 length: 13 residues. CDR3 sequence: CSVETGSTDTQYF. The CDR3 DNA reads TGCAGCGTTGAGACAGGTAGCACAGATACGCAGTATTTT.

V and J are TRBV7-8 and TRBJ1-5; D not resolved. Trimming shortened V by 5 bases and J by 0 bases, and 11 bases separated the two germline ends. Germline CDR1 is SGHVS and CDR2 is FQNEAQ. There are 15 residues in the CDR3. The CDR3 DNA is TGTGCCAGCAGCCTAACCACGTATAGCAATCAGCCCCAGCATTTT. Its protein is CASSLTTYSNQPQHF. Variable domain in full (rest from reference TRBV7-8 and TRBJ1-5): GAGVSQSPRYKVAKRGQDVALRCDPISGHVSLFWYQQALGQGPEFLTYFQNEAQLDKSGLPSDRFFAERPEGSVSTLKIQRTQQEDSAVYLCASSLTTYSNQPQHFGDGTRLSIL.

The J gene is TRBJ2-4, the V gene TRBV7-2, with TRBD2 identical over 9 bases. The CDR3 has 18 residues. V lost 3 bases, J lost 0 bases, and 9 bases stayed unmatched. Per germline, CDR1 SGHTA and CDR2 FQGNSA. CDR3 loop: CASSLISSGILAKNIQYF. The CDR3 DNA is TGTGCCAGCAGCTTGATTTCTAGCGGGATACTAGCCAAAAACATTCAGTACTTC.

The rearrangement joins TRBV2 to TRBJ1-5; unclear D gene. Trimming removed 7 bases at V and 4 bases at J, with 8 bases between. The V gene's germline CDR1 is SNHLY and CDR2 FYNNEI. This CDR3 comprises 12 residues. The CDR3: CASNMGNQPQHF. The CDR3 nucleotides read TGTGCCAGCAATATGGGGAATCAGCCCCAGCATTTT. Full variable domain (missing parts from reference TRBV2 and TRBJ1-5): EPEVTQTPSHQVTQMGQEVILRCVPISNHLYFYWYRQILGQKVEFLVSFYNNEISEKSEIFDDQFSVERPDGSNFTLKIRSTKLEDSAMYFCASNMGNQPQHFGDGTRLSIL.

The chain employs TRBV15 and TRBJ2-3; possible D gene TRBD2, 5 bases. Per the germline V gene, CDR1 is LNHNV and CDR2 is YYDKDF (reference sequence). V was shortened by 4 bases and J by 4 bases, with 12 bases between the two germline ends. The CDR3 length is 14 residues. The CDR3 protein is CATSKPSSPDTQYF. In DNA form, the CDR3 reads TGTGCCACCAGCAAGCCTAGCAGTCCAGATACGCAGTATTTT.

The chain joins TRBV4-1 to TRBJ1-2; D is perhaps TRBD1 (6 bases). This CDR3 has 20 residues. V lost 4 bases to trimming and J lost 10 bases, with 37 bases between them. Per the germline V gene, CDR1 is MGHRA and CDR2 is YSYEKL. The CDR3 region has the DNA TGCGCCAGCAGCCCTCCAGGACAGAGCACGTCGGAGGGTCGGTGGCCCCTCTACACCTTC. The encoded protein is CASSPPGQSTSEGRWPLYTF.

V gene TRBV11-3 combines with J gene TRBJ2-5; no clear D gene. The CDR3 extends over 17 amino acids. The V end lost 0 bases, the J end lost 1 base, and 15 bases lay between the germline ends. CDR1 is SGHNT, CDR2 YENEEA, per germline. The CDR3 DNA reads as TGTGCCAGCAGCTTAGATCGGTTTAGAATCTTCCAAGAGACCCAGTACTTC. Protein: CASSLDRFRIFQETQYF. The variable domain in full, with the rest retrieved from reference TRBV11-3 and TRBJ2-5, is EAGVVQSPRYKIIEKKQPVAFWCNPISGHNTLYWYLQNLGQGPELLIRYENEEAVDDSQLPKDRFSAERLKGVDSTLKIQPAELGDSAVYLCASSLDRFRIFQETQYFGPGTRLLVL.

In this sample, this clonotype turned up a few times. The J gene is TRBJ2-5, the V gene TRBV7-9; 13 bases align to TRBD2. Losses at the gene ends were 5 bases for V and 5 bases for J; bases not matched to a gene: 8. Germline values: CDR1 SEHNR, CDR2 FQNEAQ (reference sequence). The CDR3 length is 16 residues. CDR3 DNA: TGTGCCAGCAGCACCGGACTAGCGGGAGTAAGCGAGACCCAGTACTTC. Residues: CASSTGLAGVSETQYF.

This clonotype was seen more than once but under ten times. This rearrangement joins TRBV10-3 to TRBJ2-2; perhaps TRBD2 as D (7 bases). Trimming stripped 11 bases from V and 3 bases from J, with 19 bases between. This CDR3 contains 15 residues. Germline V gene data show CDR1 as ENHRY and CDR2 as SYGVKD. Here the CDR3 DNA reads TGTGCCGTTGGGGGCGGGAGTTTGTACACCGGGGAGCTGTTTTTT. It is translated as CAVGGGSLYTGELFF.

The chain combines TRBV6-1 with TRBJ2-7, with D possibly matching TRBD1 (6 bases). V was trimmed by 10 bases and J by 3 bases, leaving 19 bases between them. This CDR3 contains 14 residues. In germline, CDR1 is MNHNS, CDR2 SASEGT. Here the CDR3 reads CATQGPRGRYEQYF. The CDR3 nucleotides are TGTGCCACCCAGGGGCCCAGGGGACGCTACGAGCAGTACTTC.

The chain employs TRBV12-3 or TRBV12-4 and TRBJ2-5, with no clear D. The CDR3 extends over 14 amino acids. V was cut by 2 bases and J by 2 bases, with 9 bases left in between. The CDR3 DNA reads TGTGCCAGCAGTTTATTCGTAGATCAAGAGACCCAGTACTTC. It encodes CASSLFVDQETQYF.

This clonotype was counted between two and nine times. V is TRBV7-8 and J is TRBJ2-1, with 9 nucleotides matching TRBD1. Germline CDR1 and CDR2: SGHVS and FQNEAQ. The CDR3 is 15 amino acids. V shed 5 bases and J 4 bases; nucleotides not matched to a gene: 6. CDR3 in amino acids: CASSARGQGYNEQFF. The CDR3 nucleotides read TGTGCCAGCAGCGCCCGGGGACAGGGTTACAATGAGCAGTTCTTC.

V usage is TRBV7-8 and J usage is TRBJ1-5; 8 bases align to TRBD1. Germline V CDR1 and CDR2: SGHVS, FQNEAQ. The CDR3 totals 14 residues. Trimming took 3 bases from V and 5 from J; bases not matched to a gene: 3. In DNA, the CDR3 is TGTGCCAGCAGCTTTCAGGGGGCGGATCAGCCCCAGCATTTT. Its translation is CASSFQGADQPQHF.

This clonotype came up a few times. The V call is TRBV2, the J call TRBJ2-2; maybe TRBD1 (6 bases). The CDR3 loop spans 16 amino acids. From germline, CDR1 is SNHLY and CDR2 FYNNEI. Trimming stripped 6 bases from V and 1 base from J, with 15 bases between. In DNA form, the CDR3 reads TGTGCCAGCAGCGCTTCAGGACAGCAGAACACCGGGGAGCTGTTTTTT. Translating it yields CASSASGQQNTGELFF. The full variable domain, in which reference TRBV2 and TRBJ2-2 provide the parts outside the CDR3, is EPEVTQTPSHQVTQMGQEVILRCVPISNHLYFYWYRQILGQKVEFLVSFYNNEISEKSEIFDDQFSVERPDGSNFTLKIRSTKLEDSAMYFCASSASGQQNTGELFFGEGSRLTVL.

This clonotype showed up just a few times. The chain combines TRBV19 with TRBJ1-5, with TRBD1 matching 7 bases. In germline, CDR1 is LNHDA, CDR2 SQIVND (reference sequence). Trimming took 5 bases from V and 4 from J; bases not matched to a gene: 11. There are 16 residues in the CDR3. CDR3 sequence (DNA): TGTGCCAGTAGTCTAAACAGGGGCCCCAGGAATCAGCCCCAGCATTTT. Amino acids: CASSLNRGPRNQPQHF.

The V gene is TRBV2, the J gene TRBJ1-5; D is perhaps TRBD1 (5 bases). V lost 7 bases, J lost 2 bases, and 15 bases lay in between. The CDR3 extends over 15 amino acids. Looked up from germline, CDR1 is SNHLY and CDR2 is FYNNEI. CDR3 in DNA: TGTGCCAGCACCTTCCGACCGGGGGGCAATCAGCCCCAGCATTTT. Its protein product is CASTFRPGGNQPQHF. The complete variable domain, with remaining parts taken from reference TRBV2 and TRBJ1-5, reads EPEVTQTPSHQVTQMGQEVILRCVPISNHLYFYWYRQILGQKVEFLVSFYNNEISEKSEIFDDQFSVERPDGSNFTLKIRSTKLEDSAMYFCASTFRPGGNQPQHFGDGTRLSIL.

The CDR3 DNA sequence: TGTGCCAGCAGCTTAAATGGGGGCGGGGTAGATACGCAGTATTTT. Translated: CASSLNGGGVDTQYF. The chain links TRBV7-2 to TRBJ2-3; D may correspond to TRBD1 or TRBD2 (6 bases each). V was pared by 2 bases and J by 5 bases, with 14 bases between. CDR1 is SGHTA, CDR2 FQGNSA, per germline. The CDR3 is made up of 15 amino acids.

This clonotype was counted at least ten times. This chain joins TRBV7-2 and TRBJ2-5; 9 nucleotides match TRBD2. Germline values: CDR1 SGHTA, CDR2 FQGNSA. The CDR3 is made up of 16 amino acids. V shed 0 bases and J 6 bases; nucleotides not matched to a gene: 8. The CDR3 DNA follows: TGTGCCAGCAGCTTAGCGCTTGGGGGGACTAGCCAGACCCAGTACTTC. Its translation: CASSLALGGTSQTQYF.

This clonotype has just a few counts. The gene calls are TRBV7-9 and TRBJ1-6, with 8 bases matching TRBD1. Trimming cost V 1 base and J 7 bases; bases outside gene matches: 3. CDR3 length equals 15 residues. CDR1 is SEHNR, CDR2 FQNEAQ, per germline (reference sequence). The CDR3 spells CASSLGGQENSPLHF. The CDR3 region has the DNA TGTGCCAGCAGCTTAGGGGGACAGGAGAATTCACCCCTCCACTTT.

This clonotype was observed at least ten times. The CDR3 coding sequence is TGTGCCAGCAGCTTAGGGAGATTTGGGTATCAGCCCCAGCATTTT. It is translated as CASSLGRFGYQPQHF. The chain combines TRBV7-4 with TRBJ1-5, with unresolved D. Trimming left V 1 base short and J 5 bases short, with 12 bases between. Germline-derived CDR1 and CDR2 are SGHVT and SQSDAQ. The CDR3 has 15 amino acids.

This clonotype was seen once. The gene calls are TRBV11-2 and TRBJ2-7, with D uncertain. CDR3 length: 15 amino acids. Trimming left V 5 bases short and J 4 bases short, with 18 bases between. CDR1 is SGHAT and CDR2 is FQNNGV in the germline V gene. CDR3 region: CASSLRPLEGYEQYF. The CDR3 DNA reads TGTGCCAGCAGCCTCAGGCCCCTGGAAGGGTACGAGCAGTACTTC. The whole variable domain, remainder taken from reference TRBV11-2 and TRBJ2-7, is EAGVAQSPRYKIIEKRQSVAFWCNPISGHATLYWYQQILGQGPKLLIQFQNNGVVDDSQLPKDRFSAERLKGVDSTLKIQPAKLEDSAVYLCASSLRPLEGYEQYFGPGTRLTVT.

This chain links TRBV20-1 with TRBJ1-6, with TRBD1 as a possible D gene (5 bases). There are 13 residues in the CDR3. Germline CDR1 reads DFQATT; CDR2 reads SNEGSKA (reference sequence). Trimming stripped 7 bases from V and 9 bases from J, with 16 bases between. CDR3 DNA: TGCAGTGGCAGAGTTGGGGGGGTTTCACCCCTCCACTTT. This gives the protein CSGRVGGVSPLHF.

The rearrangement links TRBV18 to TRBJ2-7; 10 bases agree with TRBD1. From germline, CDR1 is KGHSH and CDR2 LQKENI. J lost 4 bases, V lost 3 bases, and 12 bases had no gene match. The CDR3 sequence is 17 residues long. The CDR3 region is CASSPLKLDRGIYEQYF. CDR3 coding DNA: TGTGCCAGCTCACCTCTTAAATTGGACAGGGGGATTTACGAGCAGTACTTC.

The chain links TRBV7-4 to TRBJ1-1, with TRBD1 identical over 7 bases. Germline CDR1 SGHVT, CDR2 SQSDAQ. This CDR3 region has 14 residues. The CDR3 coding sequence is TGTCCCCGAGACAGGGTAAAAGGGAACACTGAAGCTTTCTTT. Translating gives CPRDRVKGNTEAFF.

The sample holds many counts of this clonotype. The CDR3, as DNA: TGTGCCAGCAGCTCCAGGACGGGCAATCAGCCCCAGCATTTT. It is translated as CASSSRTGNQPQHF. The chain is built from TRBV7-2 and TRBJ1-5; D remains unclear. This CDR3 has 14 amino acids. The germline V and J ends were trimmed by 4 bases and 2 bases, with 9 bases remaining between them. CDR1 is SGHTA and CDR2 is FQGNSA in the germline V gene.